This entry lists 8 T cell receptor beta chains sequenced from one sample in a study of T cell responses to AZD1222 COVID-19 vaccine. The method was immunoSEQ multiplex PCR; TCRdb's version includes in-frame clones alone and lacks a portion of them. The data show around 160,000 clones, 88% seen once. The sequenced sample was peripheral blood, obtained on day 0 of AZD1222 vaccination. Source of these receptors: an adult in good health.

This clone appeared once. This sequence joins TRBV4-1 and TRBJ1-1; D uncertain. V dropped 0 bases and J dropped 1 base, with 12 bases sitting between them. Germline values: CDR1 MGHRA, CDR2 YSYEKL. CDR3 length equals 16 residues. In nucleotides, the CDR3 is TGCGCCAGCAGCCAAGACTCTACCGGGCGGAACACTGAAGCTTTCTTT. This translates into CASSQDSTGRNTEAFF.

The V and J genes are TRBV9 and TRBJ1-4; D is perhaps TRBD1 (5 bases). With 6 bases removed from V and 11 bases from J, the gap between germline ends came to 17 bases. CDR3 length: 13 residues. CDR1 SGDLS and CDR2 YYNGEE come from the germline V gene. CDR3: CASTRGEEGKLFF. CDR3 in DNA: TGTGCCAGCACCCGGGGCGAGGAAGGCAAACTGTTTTTT.

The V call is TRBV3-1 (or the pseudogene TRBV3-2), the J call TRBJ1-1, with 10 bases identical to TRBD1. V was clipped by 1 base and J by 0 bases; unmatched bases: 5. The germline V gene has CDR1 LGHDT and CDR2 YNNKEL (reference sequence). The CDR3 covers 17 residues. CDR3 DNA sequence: TGTGCCAGCAGCCAAGTGAGACAGGGGGCATTGAACACTGAAGCTTTCTTT. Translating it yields CASSQVRQGALNTEAFF.

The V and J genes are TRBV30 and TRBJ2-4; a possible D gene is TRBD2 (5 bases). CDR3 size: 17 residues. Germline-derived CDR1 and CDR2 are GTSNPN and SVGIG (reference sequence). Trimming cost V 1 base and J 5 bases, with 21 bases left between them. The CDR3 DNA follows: TGTGCCTGGAGTGGTCTGGGTAACATCGCCGGGGAAAACATTCAGTACTTC. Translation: CAWSGLGNIAGENIQYF.

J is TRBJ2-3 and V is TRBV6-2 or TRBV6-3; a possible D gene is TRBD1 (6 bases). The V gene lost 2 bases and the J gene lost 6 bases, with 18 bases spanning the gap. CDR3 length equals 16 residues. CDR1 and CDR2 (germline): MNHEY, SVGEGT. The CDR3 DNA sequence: TGTGCCAGCAGTTACAAAGGTAGTACAGGGCCCGATACGCAGTATTTT. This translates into CASSYKGSTGPDTQYF.

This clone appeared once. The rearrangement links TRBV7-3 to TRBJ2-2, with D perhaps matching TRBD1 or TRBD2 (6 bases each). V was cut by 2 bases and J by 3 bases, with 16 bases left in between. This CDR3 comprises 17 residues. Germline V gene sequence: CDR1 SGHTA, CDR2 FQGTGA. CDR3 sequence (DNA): TGTGCCAGCAGCTTAGCGCCGGTGGGGGGCGACACCGGGGAGCTGTTTTTT. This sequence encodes CASSLAPVGGDTGELFF.

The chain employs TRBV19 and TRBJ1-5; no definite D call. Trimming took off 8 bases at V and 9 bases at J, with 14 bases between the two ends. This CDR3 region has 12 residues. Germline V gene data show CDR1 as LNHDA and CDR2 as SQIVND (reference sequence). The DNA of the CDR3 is TGTGCCAGTGACACCCTTGAAGCGCCCCAGCATTTT. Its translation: CASDTLEAPQHF. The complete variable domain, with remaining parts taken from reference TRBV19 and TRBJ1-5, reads DGGITQSPKYLFRKEGQNVTLSCEQNLNHDAMYWYRQDPGQGLRLIYYSQIVNDFQKGDIAEGYSVSREKKESFPLTVTSAQKNPTAFYLCASDTLEAPQHFGDGTRLSIL.

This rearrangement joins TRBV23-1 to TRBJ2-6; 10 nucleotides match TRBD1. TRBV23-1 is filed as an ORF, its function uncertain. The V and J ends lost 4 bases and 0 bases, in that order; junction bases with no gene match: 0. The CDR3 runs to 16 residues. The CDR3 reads CASSRDRGSGANVLTF. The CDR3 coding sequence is TGCGCCAGCAGTCGGGACAGGGGCTCTGGGGCCAACGTCCTGACTTTC.